Reported below is one TCR beta chain. This specimen comes from a study of blood T cell repertoires in COVID-19. Study-level information: The United States, Italy and Spain provided the acute and convalescent COVID-19 samples. Nucleic acid was either cDNA or gDNA, and it came from T cells, B-cell-depleted T cells, or PBMCs.

Original methodology: Estimates of nucleated cell counts were drawn from the amplification of reference gene primers. Measured with immunoSEQ multiplex PCR; TCRdb has only the in-frame clones, and not every one. Clonal size and the V and J genes are those of that table, whereas D and trimming came from the DNA. The sample shows around 270,000 clones, about 91% of them seen only once. Seattle patients were enrolled while actively infected and followed longitudinally. This CDR3 has 14 residues. Trimming cost V 9 bases and J 0 bases, with 12 bases left between them. Per the germline V gene, CDR1 is SNHLY and CDR2 is FYNNEI.

Material for sequencing was peripheral blood. The gene calls are TRBV2 and TRBJ2-1, with D unresolved. The sequence came from a person aged 18 to 30 with COVID-19, enrolled during active disease. The CDR3: CARNSASSYNEQFF. CDR3 nucleotide sequence: TGTGCCAGGAATTCAGCGAGCTCCTACAATGAGCAGTTCTTC. Complete variable domain (other parts from reference TRBV2 and TRBJ2-1): EPEVTQTPSHQVTQMGQEVILRCVPISNHLYFYWYRQILGQKVEFLVSFYNNEISEKSEIFDDQFSVERPDGSNFTLKIRSTKLEDSAMYFCARNSASSYNEQFFGPGTRLTVL.